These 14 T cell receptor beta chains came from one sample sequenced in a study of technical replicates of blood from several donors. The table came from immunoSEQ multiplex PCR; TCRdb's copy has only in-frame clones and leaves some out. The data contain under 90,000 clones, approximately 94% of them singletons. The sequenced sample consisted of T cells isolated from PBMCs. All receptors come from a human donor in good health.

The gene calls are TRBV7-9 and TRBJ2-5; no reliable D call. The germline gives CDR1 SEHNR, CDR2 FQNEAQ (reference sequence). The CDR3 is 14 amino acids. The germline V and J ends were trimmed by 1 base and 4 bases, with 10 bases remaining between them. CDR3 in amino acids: CASSLDPGGETQYF. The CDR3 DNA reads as TGTGCCAGCAGCTTAGACCCGGGTGGAGAGACCCAGTACTTC.

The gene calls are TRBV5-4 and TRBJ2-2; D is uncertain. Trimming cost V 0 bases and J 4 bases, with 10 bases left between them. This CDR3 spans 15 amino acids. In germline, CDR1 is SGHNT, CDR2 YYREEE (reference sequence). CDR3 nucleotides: TGTGCCAGCAGCTTGGGGGCCCCGGCCACCGGGGAGCTGTTTTTT. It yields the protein CASSLGAPATGELFF.

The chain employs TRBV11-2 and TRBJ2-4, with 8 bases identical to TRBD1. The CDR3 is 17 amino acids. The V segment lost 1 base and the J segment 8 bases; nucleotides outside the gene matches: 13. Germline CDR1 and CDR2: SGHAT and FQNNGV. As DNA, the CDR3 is TGTGCCAGCAGCTTAGGTGGACAGGGACGGGGTCTGGACATTCAGTACTTC. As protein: CASSLGGQGRGLDIQYF. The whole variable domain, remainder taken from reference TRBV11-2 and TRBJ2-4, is EAGVAQSPRYKIIEKRQSVAFWCNPISGHATLYWYQQILGQGPKLLIQFQNNGVVDDSQLPKDRFSAERLKGVDSTLKIQPAKLEDSAVYLCASSLGGQGRGLDIQYFGAGTRLSVL.

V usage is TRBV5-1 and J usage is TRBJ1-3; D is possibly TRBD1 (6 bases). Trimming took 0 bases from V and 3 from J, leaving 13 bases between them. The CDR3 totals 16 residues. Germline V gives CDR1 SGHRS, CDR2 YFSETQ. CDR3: CASSLVGQRYGNTIYF. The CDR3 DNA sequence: TGCGCCAGCAGCTTGGTCGGACAGCGATATGGAAACACCATATATTTT.

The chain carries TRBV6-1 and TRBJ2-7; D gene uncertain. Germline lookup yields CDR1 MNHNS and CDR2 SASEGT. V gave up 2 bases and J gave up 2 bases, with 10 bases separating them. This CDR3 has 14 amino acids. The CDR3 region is CASSEIGGTYEQYF. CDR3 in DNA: TGTGCCAGCAGTGAAATCGGCGGAACCTACGAGCAGTACTTC.

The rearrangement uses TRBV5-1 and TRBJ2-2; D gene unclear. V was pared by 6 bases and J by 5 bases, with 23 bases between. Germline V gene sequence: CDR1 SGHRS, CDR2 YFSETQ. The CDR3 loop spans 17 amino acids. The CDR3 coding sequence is TGCGCCAGCACCTCTTCCACTGGATCCCGAGGAACCGGGGAGCTGTTTTTT. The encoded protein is CASTSSTGSRGTGELFF.

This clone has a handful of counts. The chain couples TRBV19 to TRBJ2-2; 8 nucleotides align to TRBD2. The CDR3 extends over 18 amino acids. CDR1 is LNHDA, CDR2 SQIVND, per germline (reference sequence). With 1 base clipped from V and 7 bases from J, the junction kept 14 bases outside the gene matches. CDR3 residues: CASSIAQTLAAVYGELFF. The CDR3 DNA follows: TGTGCCAGTAGTATAGCTCAAACACTAGCGGCGGTTTACGGGGAGCTGTTTTTT.

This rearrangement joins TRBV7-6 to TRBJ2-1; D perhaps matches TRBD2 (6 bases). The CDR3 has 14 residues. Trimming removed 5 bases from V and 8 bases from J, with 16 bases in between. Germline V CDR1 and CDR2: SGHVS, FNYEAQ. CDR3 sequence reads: CASSRREFVDEQFF. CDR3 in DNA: TGTGCCAGCAGCCGACGGGAGTTCGTTGATGAGCAGTTCTTC.

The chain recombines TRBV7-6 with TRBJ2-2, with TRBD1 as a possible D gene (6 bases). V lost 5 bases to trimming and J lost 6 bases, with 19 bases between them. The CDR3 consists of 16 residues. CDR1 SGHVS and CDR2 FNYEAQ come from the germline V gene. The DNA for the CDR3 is TGTGCCAGCAGCCTAGAAAACCCAGGGGTCGCCGGGGAGCTGTTTTTT. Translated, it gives CASSLENPGVAGELFF. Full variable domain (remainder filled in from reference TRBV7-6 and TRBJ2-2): GAGVSQSPRYKVTKRGQDVALRCDPISGHVSLYWYRQALGQGPEFLTYFNYEAQQDKSGLPNDRFSAERPEGSISTLTIQRTEQRDSAMYRCASSLENPGVAGELFFGEGSRLTVL.

The CDR3 is CASSRTSGDYNEQFF. The CDR3 DNA is TGTGCCAGCAGCCGGACTAGCGGAGATTACAATGAGCAGTTCTTC. The V call is TRBV6-5, the J call TRBJ2-1; 10 nucleotides align to TRBD2. J gave up 4 bases and V 6 bases, and 6 bases lay outside the gene matches. In germline, CDR1 is MNHEY, CDR2 SVGAGI. The CDR3 contains 15 residues.

CDR3 nucleotides: TGTGCCAGTAGTATCGTGGTGTTGAGTGAGCAGTACTTC. Residues: CASSIVVLSEQYF. V gene TRBV19 combines with J gene TRBJ2-7, with D hard to call. This CDR3 contains 13 residues. Germline values: CDR1 LNHDA, CDR2 SQIVND (reference sequence). V dropped 3 bases and J dropped 7 bases, with 13 bases sitting between them.

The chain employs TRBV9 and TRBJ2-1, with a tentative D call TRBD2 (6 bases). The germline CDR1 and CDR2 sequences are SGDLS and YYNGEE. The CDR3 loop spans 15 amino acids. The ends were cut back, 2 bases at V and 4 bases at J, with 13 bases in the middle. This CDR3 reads CASSVEGSLYNEQFF. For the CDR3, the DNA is TGTGCCAGCAGCGTGGAGGGGTCCCTATACAATGAGCAGTTCTTC.

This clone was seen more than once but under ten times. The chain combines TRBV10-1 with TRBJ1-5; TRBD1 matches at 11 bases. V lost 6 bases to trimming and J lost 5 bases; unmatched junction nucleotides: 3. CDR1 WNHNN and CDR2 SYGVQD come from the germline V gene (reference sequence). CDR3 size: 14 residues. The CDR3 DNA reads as TGCGCCAGCAGGGGACAGGGGGTTGATCAGCCCCAGCATTTT. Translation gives CASRGQGVDQPQHF.

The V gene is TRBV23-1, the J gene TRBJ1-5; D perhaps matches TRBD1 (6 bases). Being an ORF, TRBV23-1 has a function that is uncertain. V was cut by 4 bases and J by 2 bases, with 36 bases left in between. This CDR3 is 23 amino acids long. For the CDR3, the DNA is TGCGCCAGCAGTCCGCCCCGAGATGATACAGGGATATGGAGGATTTTGGGCAATCAGCCCCAGCATTTT. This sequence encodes CASSPPRDDTGIWRILGNQPQHF.